This section outlines one TCR beta chain sequence together with its context. The antigen is undetermined. The data originate from a study of T cell repertoires in cytomegalovirus infection. At the level of the study: As its CMV epitopes, the study selected recently identified HLA-C-restricted and well-studied HLA-B-restricted targets. Public TCR beta signatures provided an indication of both CMV infection and a matching HLA type.

TCRdb ran MiXCR on the reads and lists one entry per CDR3 protein. The profile covers some 920,000 distinct CDR3 sequences, with roughly 31% appearing a single time and more than 13% taken by the ten largest. Trimming removed 2 bases from V and 6 bases from J, with 18 bases in between. The CDR3 covers 16 residues. Germline CDR1 is SGHVS and CDR2 is FNYEAQ. The sample in question was cultured CD8+ T cells from PBMCs, obtained from culture after CMV antigen stimulation. The genes are TRBV7-6 and TRBJ2-3; D gene uncertain. The receptor was derived from a human donor in good health (CMV status not recorded). Some clones in this sample may be carry-over from other donors' samples. The DNA for the CDR3 is TGTGCCAGCAGCTTACAGCTAGTCCACACCTGGGATACGCAGTATTTT. Translated, it gives CASSLQLVHTWDTQYF.